This T cell receptor beta chain derives from a study of T-cell reconstitution after alpha-beta-depleted transplantation in children. Study-wide findings and caveats: High day-60 TCRbeta diversity in some patients came from surviving recipient T cells and thymic progenitors. T-cell numbers and diversity, one year after transplant, stemmed largely from T cells that were newly produced. Reportedly, roughly two months post-transplant, alpha-beta T cells arose from several hundred expanded graft clones.

CDR1 and CDR2 from the germline V gene are SQVTM and ANQGSEA. The V end was cut by 0 bases, the J end by 6 bases, with 6 bases between. The CDR3 has 12 residues. The TCRbeta library was prepared with unique molecular identifiers. TCRdb re-derived calls from the PCR reads in MiXCR, one entry per CDR3 protein. Here the sample spans 700,000 or so distinct CDR3 sequences, around 13% being singletons. At least ten counts were recorded for this clonotype. Its antigen is still unknown. The TCR comes from a girl aged 2-10 years with congenital amegakaryocytic thrombocytopenia, due to receive a stem cell transplant. The V and J genes are TRBV29-1 and TRBJ2-1; no reliable D call. The specimen was PBMCs, collected before TCRalphabeta/CD19-depleted stem cell transplant. CDR3 in DNA: TGCAGCGTTGAAGATCGGAGCAATGAGCAGTTCTTC. Its translation: CSVEDRSNEQFF.